The subject of this entry is one T cell receptor beta chain. It has no known antigen specificity. Base qualities are not provided; no much larger clone lies one nucleotide away. Spanning cysteine to phenylalanine, the CDR3 consists of 17 amino acids. Solely the CDR3 DNA is kept, with 51 bases framed from the first base. Cut back by 9 bases and 0 bases, the V and J ends lie 18 bases apart. The germline V gene (reference sequence) provides CDR1 LNHDA and CDR2 SQIVND. From each donor, a single peripheral blood sample of around 0.12 L on average was drawn into heparinised tubes. A BD FACSAria II was used to sort naive, central memory, regulatory and stem cell-like memory CD4+ T cells with a panel that included CD45RO, CCR7, CD25, CD127, CD95 and CD27. Purity was above 95% for every sorted population. PBMCs were isolated immediately by Lymphoprep density gradient centrifugation and stained directly without culture. Samples were stained and sorted in pairs, with one healthy donor and one patient per experiment, so that batch effects were minimized.

All of the isolated RNA was reverse transcribed with the High Capacity cDNA Reverse Transcription Kit, so expressed TCRB transcripts were sequenced. Deep immunoSEQ sequencing was performed on naive, central memory and regulatory T cell samples, with an average of roughly 4 million total reads per sample. Sorted cells were lysed in RLT buffer and RNA was extracted with DNase-treated RNeasy Micro or Mini kits, depending on cell number. Each cell subset was processed on its own to prevent cross-contamination, while patient and healthy donor samples were processed together. Using the immunoSEQ multiplex PCR, TCRB sequences were amplified from cDNA into 87-bp fragments spanning the CDR3 region. Amplicons were sequenced on the Illumina HiSeq platform. On the study's bioinformatics: Synthetic template baselines were used to correct PCR bias computationally, reads within Hamming distance 2 were collapsed, and singletons that could not be merged were discarded. Reads were aligned against IMGT so that V, D and J genes, CDR3 length and insertions or deletions at six rearrangement sites could be assigned. Within each subset, clonotype counts were normalized to sorted cell number, after which true diversity and Gini coefficients were computed with the tcR R package. The overlap coefficient, calculated on TCRB nucleotide sequences, was used to measure repertoire sharing. Out-of-frame TCRB sequences from naive cells were analyzed to stand in for the pre-selection repertoire. TCRdb obtained this table from immuneACCESS and retained in-frame rearrangements with V and J assigned. These tables miss some clones; where compared with another copy, unresolved V genes account for less than half of the shortfall, and the remainder is unexplained. That table supplies the V and J calls and clone size; D and trimming were determined from the DNA. The sample table shows 250,000 to 300,000 clones, and roughly an eighth are seen once. Clones ranked in the top ten supply 0.015% to 0.02% of the sample.

This entry belongs to a study of beta chain features in type 1 diabetes (dated by TCRdb to between 2017 and 2018). Background for the entire study: Patients and healthy donors did not differ in mean age, gender distribution, total cell number or subset yield. Across all samples, almost 110 million sorted cells were examined, and cell number per subset correlated strongly with RNA yield. The study compared TCRB repertoires of sorted circulating CD4+ T cell subsets between recently diagnosed type 1 diabetes patients and matched healthy donors. Whereas all 30 or so donors provided naive and central memory subsets, regulatory and stem cell-like memory subsets were isolated from just 8 patients and about 8 healthy donors. What the work shows at the level of the full study, not this receptor alone: In all four CD4+ subsets, TCRB CDR3 length was moderately but significantly shorter in type 1 diabetes patients. Because cDNA was sequenced instead of genomic DNA, highly expressing activated cells could be over-represented, though the groups showed no difference in activation or CD3 levels. PCR might favor shorter templates, but patient and control samples were amplified and corrected together, so any skew would affect both groups equally. Patients with type 1 diabetes made fewer insertions and deleted more nucleotides at VDJ recombination sites, implying thymic rearrangement abnormalities. Only small numbers of individuals were included in the HLA sub-analyses, which left unresolved whether HLA type had any influence on TCRB rearrangement. Naive, central memory and regulatory TCRB repertoires appeared to be more similar among patients than among healthy donors.

Sequences were obtained from naive CD4+ T cells from blood. The sample's cell subset or site label is to be understood as: true naive CD4+ T cells. This chain joins TRBV19 to TRBJ2-6; the best D guess is TRBD1, with 5 bases matching. The receptor's source is a man aged 25-45 years with type 1 diabetes. The DNA sequence reads TGTGCCAGCGCCCTCTTGACAGCCTACTCTGGGGCCAACGTCCTGACTTTC. Its translation is CASALLTAYSGANVLTF. When the CDR3 is completed using the reference TRBV19 and TRBJ2-6 genes on either side, the full variable domain is DGGITQSPKYLFRKEGQNVTLSCEQNLNHDAMYWYRQDPGQGLRLIYYSQIVNDFQKGDIAEGYSVSREKKESFPLTVTSAQKNPTAFYLCASALLTAYSGANVLTFGAGSRLTVL.